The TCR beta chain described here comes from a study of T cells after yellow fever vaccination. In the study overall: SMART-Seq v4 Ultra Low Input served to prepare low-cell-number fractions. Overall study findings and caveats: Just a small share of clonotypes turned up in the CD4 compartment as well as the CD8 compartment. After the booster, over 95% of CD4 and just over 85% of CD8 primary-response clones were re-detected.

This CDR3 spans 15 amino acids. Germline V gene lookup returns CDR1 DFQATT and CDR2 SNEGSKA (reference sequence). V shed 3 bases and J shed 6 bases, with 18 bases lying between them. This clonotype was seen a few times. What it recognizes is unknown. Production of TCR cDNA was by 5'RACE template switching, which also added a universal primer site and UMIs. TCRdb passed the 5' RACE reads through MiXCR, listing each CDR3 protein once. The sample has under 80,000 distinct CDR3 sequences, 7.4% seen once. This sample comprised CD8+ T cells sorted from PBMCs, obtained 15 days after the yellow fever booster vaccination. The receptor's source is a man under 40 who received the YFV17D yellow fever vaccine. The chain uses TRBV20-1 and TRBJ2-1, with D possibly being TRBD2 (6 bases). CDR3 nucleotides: TGCAGTGCTAGGGTCGCGACGGGACTTCCCAATGAGCAGTTCTTC. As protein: CSARVATGLPNEQFF.